This T cell receptor beta chain was obtained from a study of T cell clonality in common variable immunodeficiency. Sequencing was performed with immunoSEQ multiplex PCR; in TCRdb, only in-frame clones are kept and a portion is missing. The sample yields some 42,000 clones, without any singletons. As to this clone: The antigen is not known. Coverage ceases 3 residues before the CDR3 finishes, and the germline J gene fills in the end.

Patients had low serum IgG, IgA and/or IgM and specific antibody deficiency. CVID subjects were neither ill nor on immunomodulatory or immunosuppressive medication at sampling. Overall study results and limits: CVID patient heterogeneity limited repertoire-clinical complication correlations. Common variable immunodeficiency TCR beta sequences reportedly had fewer deletions and N-nucleotide insertions. Shared TCRbeta clones were fewer between CVID subjects than controls.

J lost 8 bases, V lost 5 bases, and 6 bases had no gene match. This CDR3 contains 13 residues. Germline V gives CDR1 LNHDA, CDR2 SQIVND (reference sequence). The J gene is TRBJ1-5, the V gene TRBV19, with TRBD1 matching over 7 bases. Sequenced input: peripheral blood mononuclear cells. This sequence was found in a human donor with common variable immunodeficiency. Incomplete CDR3 DNA: TGTGCCAGTAGTCCGCAGGGGGGTAAGCCC. Translating it yields CASSPQGGKP. The CDR3 reads in full as CASSPQGGKPQHF.